Following are 25 T cell receptor beta chains from one sample sequenced in a study of T cells after yellow fever vaccination. MiXCR, applied by TCRdb to the 5' RACE reads, yields one record per CDR3 protein. The table includes 350,000 or so distinct CDR3 sequences, roughly 8.6% detected once. This specimen was PBMCs, taken around 45 days after the first yellow fever vaccination. These receptor sequences come from a man between 18 and 35 years old who received the YFV17D yellow fever vaccine.

This chain links TRBV19 with TRBJ1-6, with 10 bases identical to TRBD1. Germline values: CDR1 LNHDA, CDR2 SQIVND (reference sequence). The CDR3 covers 15 residues. The J segment lost 9 bases and the V segment lost 6 bases, leaving 8 bases of the junction unmatched. As DNA, the CDR3 is TGTGCCAGTAGCCGGACAGGGGGTTTGTCTTCACCCCTCCACTTT. Translated, it gives CASSRTGGLSSPLHF. Full variable domain (outside the CDR3, taken from reference TRBV19 and TRBJ1-6): DGGITQSPKYLFRKEGQNVTLSCEQNLNHDAMYWYRQDPGQGLRLIYYSQIVNDFQKGDIAEGYSVSREKKESFPLTVTSAQKNPTAFYLCASSRTGGLSSPLHFGNGTRLTVT.

This clonotype was found a few times. This sequence joins TRBV6-2 or TRBV6-3 and TRBJ2-1; D possibly corresponds to TRBD1 (6 bases). V was clipped by 7 bases and J by 0 bases, with 19 bases between them. The V gene's germline CDR1 is MNHEY and CDR2 SVGEGT. CDR3 length: 17 residues. The CDR3 loop reads CASTTPAGQYSYNEQFF. In nucleotides, the CDR3 is TGTGCCAGCACCACTCCAGCAGGACAGTACTCCTACAATGAGCAGTTCTTC.

This clonotype was seen more than once but under ten times. The chain links TRBV2 to TRBJ2-3; D might be TRBD2 (5 bases). The ends were cut back, 4 bases at V and 4 bases at J, with 12 bases in the middle. The germline V gene encodes CDR1 SNHLY and CDR2 FYNNEI. The CDR3 sequence is 14 residues long. As DNA, the CDR3 is TGTGCCAGCAGTGCCTCCGGGGTCTCAGATACGCAGTATTTT. Protein: CASSASGVSDTQYF.

This clonotype has ten or more counts. The chain links TRBV15 to TRBJ2-7; D is undetermined. The CDR3 has 15 amino acids. CDR1 and CDR2 (germline): LNHNV, YYDKDF (reference sequence). The germline V and J ends were trimmed by 0 bases and 0 bases, with 9 bases remaining between them. Here the CDR3 DNA reads TGTGCCACCAGCAGAGAGGCTGCCAGCTCCTACGAGCAGTACGTC. Encoded protein: CATSREAASSYEQYV.

The chain employs TRBV5-1 and TRBJ2-7; TRBD1 matches at 9 bases. V gave up 1 base and J gave up 3 bases; unmatched junction bases: 8. This CDR3 spans 16 amino acids. CDR1 and CDR2 (germline): SGHRS, YFSETQ. In DNA form, the CDR3 reads TGCGCCAGCAGCTTGTTTCCGGGACAGGGTCGCTACGAGCAGTACTTC. Protein product: CASSLFPGQGRYEQYF.

This rearrangement joins TRBV9 to TRBJ2-1, with 8 bases that match TRBD2. The CDR3 is 14 residues long. Germline CDR1 reads SGDLS; CDR2 reads YYNGEE. V trimming: 4 bases; J trimming: 10 bases; junction bases outside the gene matches: 10. The CDR3 reads CASSPSGIAGEQFF. The CDR3, as DNA: TGTGCCAGCAGCCCCTCGGGGATAGCGGGGGAGCAGTTCTTC.

This clonotype was detected ten times or more. The chain employs TRBV20-1 and TRBJ2-1; 8 bases align to TRBD1. Losses at the gene ends were 5 bases for V and 15 bases for J; bases not matched to a gene: 12. The V gene's germline CDR1 is DFQATT and CDR2 SNEGSKA (reference sequence). The CDR3 is 12 amino acids. CDR3 protein: CSADTDRAGGFF. CDR3 DNA sequence: TGCAGTGCTGACACGGACAGGGCCGGGGGGTTCTTC.

This clonotype came up many times. J is TRBJ2-5 and V is TRBV5-4; either TRBD1 or TRBD2 may fit D (5 bases each). Deletions cut 4 bases from V and 0 bases from J, with 16 bases between. The CDR3 consists of 16 residues. Germline-derived CDR1 and CDR2 are SGHNT and YYREEE (reference sequence). For the CDR3, the DNA is TGTGCCAGCAGCCCGGCTGATGGGGGTAACCAAGAGACCCAGTACTTC. It codes for CASSPADGGNQETQYF.

The chain combines TRBV7-6 with TRBJ1-6, with D perhaps TRBD1 (5 bases). CDR3 length equals 13 residues. CDR1 and CDR2 (germline): SGHVS, FNYEAQ. Trimming left V 6 bases short and J 9 bases short, with 12 bases between. The CDR3 nucleotides are TGTGCCAGCAGATCTGACGGGACTTCACCCCTCCACTTT. Translating it yields CASRSDGTSPLHF.

In its sample, this clonotype was seen a few times. This chain uses TRBV6-2 or TRBV6-3 with TRBJ2-1; D assignment may be TRBD1 or TRBD2 (5 bases each). The CDR3 contains 15 residues. Germline V gives CDR1 MNHEY, CDR2 SVGEGT. V was clipped by 8 bases and J by 2 bases, with 16 bases between them. Here the CDR3 reads CASGLQDSTYNEQFF. The CDR3 nucleotides read TGTGCCAGCGGTTTACAGGACTCCACCTACAATGAGCAGTTCTTC.

This rearrangement joins TRBV5-1 to TRBJ1-2; D perhaps matches TRBD1 (6 bases). The length of the CDR3 is 13 residues. V lost 2 bases and J 6 bases, leaving 11 bases between the germline ends. Germline V gives CDR1 SGHRS, CDR2 YFSETQ. The CDR3 loop is CASSFPGADGYTF. The CDR3 nucleotides read TGCGCCAGCAGCTTTCCGGGGGCGGATGGCTACACCTTC.

This clonotype was seen only a few times. The DNA of the CDR3 is TGTGCCAGCAGTTACTTGGATAACACCGGGGAGCTGTTTTTT. As protein: CASSYLDNTGELFF. The V and J genes are TRBV6-2 or TRBV6-3 and TRBJ2-2; D call uncertain. CDR1 is MNHEY and CDR2 is SVGEGT in the germline V gene. The V gene lost 1 base and the J gene lost 2 bases, with 5 bases spanning the gap. This CDR3 has 14 amino acids.

This clonotype was detected many times. The chain combines TRBV21-1 with TRBJ1-1; the table's D call, TRBD1, has no DNA check behind it. TRBV21-1 is designated a pseudogene. This CDR3 has 12 residues. CDR3: CASSKGNRETFF. The CDR3 nucleotides are TGTGCCAGCAGCAAAGGGAACAGGGAGACTTTCTTT.

This clonotype was seen ten or more times. This chain uses TRBV7-9 with TRBJ1-1; D is perhaps TRBD1 (6 bases). The CDR3 is made up of 13 amino acids. The germline gives CDR1 SEHNR, CDR2 FQNEAQ (reference sequence). The V end was cut by 4 bases, the J end by 1 base, with 7 bases between. Written as DNA, the CDR3 is TGTGCCAGCAGCTCGACAGGGAACACTGAAGCTTTCTTT. The encoded protein is CASSSTGNTEAFF.

The chain has TRBV9 and TRBJ1-2; TRBD1 agrees at 7 bases. The CDR3 extends over 15 amino acids. Germline values: CDR1 SGDLS, CDR2 YYNGEE. V was pared by 1 base and J by 2 bases, with 5 bases of the junction left unmatched. CDR3 loop: CASSVTGTENYGYTF. The CDR3, as DNA: TGTGCCAGCAGCGTAACGGGGACAGAGAACTATGGCTACACCTTC.

This clonotype was picked up a small number of times. The rearrangement joins TRBV20-1 to TRBJ2-5; 9 bases align to TRBD2. Germline loops: CDR1 DFQATT, CDR2 SNEGSKA (reference sequence). The CDR3 is made up of 14 amino acids. Trimming removed 3 bases from V and 4 bases from J; junction bases left unmatched: 6. In DNA form, the CDR3 reads TGCAGTGCTAGTCGGGTAGCGGGGGTAGAGACCCAGTACTTC. Translating it yields CSASRVAGVETQYF.

The genes are TRBV20-1 and TRBJ2-3, with 7 positions matching TRBD2. Germline CDR1 is DFQATT and CDR2 is SNEGSKA (reference sequence). The J segment lost 6 bases and the V segment lost 0 bases, leaving 9 bases of the junction unmatched. This CDR3 has 15 residues. CDR3 amino acids: CSAREAQRGGDTQYF. CDR3 sequence (DNA): TGCAGTGCTAGAGAGGCCCAGCGGGGCGGTGATACGCAGTATTTT.

The J gene is TRBJ2-5, the V gene TRBV6-6, with D possibly matching TRBD1 (5 bases). There are 12 residues in the CDR3. The V gene's germline CDR1 is MNHNY and CDR2 SVGAGI (reference sequence). Between the trimmed V and J ends, which lost 10 bases and 5 bases, there was a span of 14 bases. The CDR3 protein is CATRWGGETQYF. The CDR3 coding sequence is TGTGCCACCCGATGGGGCGGTGAGACCCAGTACTTC.

The V and J genes are TRBV7-2 and TRBJ2-5; TRBD2 might be the D (7 bases). Deletions cut 5 bases from V and 7 bases from J, with 20 bases between. Germline V gene data show CDR1 as SGHTA and CDR2 as FQGNSA. The CDR3 length is 15 residues. The chain's CDR3 is CASSASGGAGVTQYF. DNA of the CDR3: TGTGCCAGCAGCGCCAGTGGGGGGGCTGGGGTGACCCAGTACTTC. Full variable domain (rest looked up from reference TRBV7-2 and TRBJ2-5): GAGVSQSPSNKVTEKGKDVELRCDPISGHTALYWYRQSLGQGLEFLIYFQGNSAPDKSGLPSDRFSAERTGGSVSTLTIQRTQQEDSAVYLCASSASGGAGVTQYFGPGTRLLVL.

The gene calls are TRBV7-2 and TRBJ2-7; unclear D gene. Per germline, CDR1 SGHTA and CDR2 FQGNSA. The CDR3 is 14 amino acids. V was pared by 1 base and J by 7 bases, with 14 bases between. The CDR3: CASSLDWGLGEQYV. Here the CDR3 DNA reads TGTGCCAGCAGCTTAGATTGGGGTCTCGGGGAGCAGTACGTC.

The chain links TRBV19 to TRBJ2-1; a possible D gene is TRBD1 (6 bases). CDR1 and CDR2 from the germline V gene are LNHDA and SQIVND (reference sequence). V lost 3 bases to trimming and J lost 3 bases, with 6 bases between them. CDR3 size: 13 residues. CDR3 DNA sequence: TGTGCCAGTAGTATGGACAGCTACAATGAGCAGTTCTTC. This sequence encodes CASSMDSYNEQFF.

This clonotype occurred a few times. This chain joins TRBV5-1 and TRBJ2-5; possible D gene TRBD1, 6 bases. This CDR3 contains 15 residues. Germline V gene lookup returns CDR1 SGHRS and CDR2 YFSETQ. V gave up 4 bases and J gave up 2 bases, with 15 bases separating them. The DNA for the CDR3 is TGCGCCAGCAGCAGGCCATGGGACACGCAAGAGACCCAGTACTTC. Its protein product is CASSRPWDTQETQYF.

This clonotype was recorded a few times. This sequence joins TRBV20-1 and TRBJ2-5, with D possibly matching TRBD1 (5 bases). Trimming removed 6 bases from V and 0 bases from J, with 14 bases in between. CDR1 and CDR2 from the germline V gene are DFQATT and SNEGSKA (reference sequence). The CDR3 covers 14 residues. The CDR3 sequence is CSAFFDRYQETQYF. CDR3 coding DNA: TGCAGTGCCTTTTTTGACAGATACCAAGAGACCCAGTACTTC.

Remarks on this clonotype: A read error may account for a junction end that differs from germline. This rearrangement joins TRBV20-1 to TRBJ2-5, with 9 bases aligning to TRBD2. CDR1 and CDR2 from the germline V gene are DFQATT and SNEGSKA (reference sequence). The CDR3 is 15 residues long. CDR3 in DNA: TGCTGTGCTAGAGGGGGTAGCGGGAGTAGAGAGACCCAGTACTTC. Amino acid sequence: CCARGGSGSRETQYF.

The rearrangement links TRBV2 to TRBJ1-1, with D perhaps TRBD1 (5 bases). Germline V gene data show CDR1 as SNHLY and CDR2 as FYNNEI. CDR3 length: 14 residues. The germline V and J ends were trimmed by 4 bases and 4 bases, with 13 bases remaining between them. CDR3 DNA sequence: TGTGCCAGCAGTGTATTTGGGCAGGGCACTGAAGCTTTCTTT. The encoded protein is CASSVFGQGTEAFF.